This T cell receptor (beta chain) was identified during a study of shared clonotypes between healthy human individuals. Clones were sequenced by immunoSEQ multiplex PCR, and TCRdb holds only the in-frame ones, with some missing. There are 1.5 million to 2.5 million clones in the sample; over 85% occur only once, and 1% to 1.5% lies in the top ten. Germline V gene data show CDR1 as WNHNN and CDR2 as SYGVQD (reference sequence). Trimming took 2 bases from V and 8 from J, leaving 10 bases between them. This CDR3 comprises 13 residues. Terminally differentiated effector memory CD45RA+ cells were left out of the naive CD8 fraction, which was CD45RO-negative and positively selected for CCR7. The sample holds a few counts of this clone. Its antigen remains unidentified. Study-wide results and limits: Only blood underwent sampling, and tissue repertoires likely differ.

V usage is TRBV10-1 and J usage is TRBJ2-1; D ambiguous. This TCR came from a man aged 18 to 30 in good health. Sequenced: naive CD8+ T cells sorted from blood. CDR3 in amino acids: CASSEALSDEQFF. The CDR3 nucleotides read TGCGCCAGCAGTGAGGCTTTGAGCGATGAGCAGTTCTTC.